The 17 T cell receptor beta chains listed next were all sequenced from one sample in a study of blood T cell repertoires in COVID-19. The repertoire was sequenced with immunoSEQ multiplex PCR; TCRdb's copy has only in-frame clones and lacks some. The sample shows roughly 86,000 clones, around 81% of them seen only once. Sample: peripheral blood. These receptors came from a man aged 45-65 years who had recovered from COVID-19.

The V call is TRBV2, the J call TRBJ2-5, with no clear D. Germline lookup yields CDR1 SNHLY and CDR2 FYNNEI. Trimming shortened V by 2 bases and J by 7 bases, and 17 bases separated the two germline ends. The CDR3 is 15 amino acids. The CDR3 coding sequence is TGTGCCAGCAGTGAACTCGGCGGAGATTCGGGGACCCAGTACTTC. It is translated as CASSELGGDSGTQYF. Together with reference TRBV2 and TRBJ2-5, the CDR3 gives the full variable domain: EPEVTQTPSHQVTQMGQEVILRCVPISNHLYFYWYRQILGQKVEFLVSFYNNEISEKSEIFDDQFSVERPDGSNFTLKIRSTKLEDSAMYFCASSELGGDSGTQYFGPGTRLLVL.

This clone was seen just once. The chain employs TRBV29-1 and TRBJ2-1, with TRBD1 as a possible D gene (6 bases). Trimming removed 6 bases from V and 2 bases from J, with 14 bases in between. The CDR3 has 14 residues. The V gene's germline CDR1 is SQVTM and CDR2 ANQGSEA. As DNA, the CDR3 is TGCAGCGTCCGGAGACAGGCGACCTACAATGAGCAGTTCTTC. It yields the protein CSVRRQATYNEQFF.

The rearrangement uses TRBV4-3 and TRBJ2-1; a weak D match, TRBD2 (6 bases). The length of the CDR3 is 14 residues. The germline gives CDR1 LGHNA, CDR2 YSLEER. Deletions cut 0 bases from V and 11 bases from J, with 14 bases between. Here the CDR3 DNA reads TGCGCCAGCAGCCAAGATACAGCGGGTAGTCAGCAGTTCTTC. Translating it yields CASSQDTAGSQQFF.

This clone was seen a few times. V is TRBV10-3 and J is TRBJ1-4; D is possibly TRBD1 (6 bases). CDR1 ENHRY and CDR2 SYGVKD come from the germline V gene. This CDR3 spans 13 amino acids. Trimming removed 7 bases from V and 6 bases from J, with 12 bases in between. The CDR3 DNA sequence: TGTGCCATCACTCTGGACAGCGATGAAAAACTGTTTTTT. This gives the protein CAITLDSDEKLFF.

The chain carries TRBV5-4 and TRBJ2-7, with 7 nucleotides matching TRBD2. V shed 5 bases and J 3 bases; nucleotides not matched to a gene: 11. The CDR3 spans 15 residues. Per germline, CDR1 SGHNT and CDR2 YYREEE (reference sequence). DNA for the CDR3: TGTGCCAGCAGTCAGGAGGTGACTAGCTTCTACGAGCAGTACTTC. Translating it yields CASSQEVTSFYEQYF.

The chain uses TRBV9 and TRBJ2-2; 12 positions match TRBD1. This CDR3 is built from 17 residues. Germline-derived CDR1 and CDR2 are SGDLS and YYNGEE. V gave up 3 bases and J gave up 4 bases; unmatched junction bases: 7. The CDR3 region has the DNA TGTGCCAGCAGCGACGGGACAGGGGGCTTGAGCACCGGGGAGCTGTTTTTT. The encoded protein is CASSDGTGGLSTGELFF.

This clone was detected only a few times. One end of the junction fails to match germline, which may point to a read error. This chain joins TRBV7-3 and TRBJ2-7; TRBD1 matches 10 bases. Germline V gene data show CDR1 as SGHTA and CDR2 as FQGTGA. This CDR3 comprises 13 residues. The DNA of the CDR3 is TGTGCCAGCAGCCCGAGGACAGGGGGTCGACCATATTTC. Translation gives CASSPRTGGRPYF.

The chain uses TRBV28 and TRBJ2-1, with a tentative D call TRBD2 (5 bases). Germline V gives CDR1 MDHEN, CDR2 SYDVKM. V lost 4 bases and J lost 4, with 14 bases in between. The CDR3 consists of 15 residues. The CDR3 reads CASSSAEGDYNEQFF. The DNA for the CDR3 is TGTGCCAGCAGTTCGGCCGAGGGTGATTACAATGAGCAGTTCTTC.

The V gene is TRBV2, the J gene TRBJ2-1, with D tentatively TRBD2 (6 bases). The CDR3 has 14 amino acids. Germline CDR1 is SNHLY and CDR2 is FYNNEI. The ends were cut back, 6 bases at V and 2 bases at J, with 11 bases in the middle. Written as DNA, the CDR3 is TGTGCCAGCAGAGCTCCGGGGGCCTACAATGAGCAGTTCTTC. Translated, it gives CASRAPGAYNEQFF.

V and J are TRBV5-5 and TRBJ2-3; TRBD1 matches 7 bases. This CDR3 spans 13 amino acids. Trimming cost V 4 bases and J 6 bases; bases outside gene matches: 5. The germline gives CDR1 SGHKS, CDR2 YYEKEE (reference sequence). The CDR3 protein is CASSTQGLDTQYF. The DNA of the CDR3 is TGTGCCAGCAGCACACAGGGGTTGGATACGCAGTATTTT.

The V gene is TRBV5-1, the J gene TRBJ2-1; D perhaps matches TRBD2 (6 bases). CDR3 length equals 17 residues. Trimming took 5 bases from V and 7 from J, leaving 25 bases between them. The germline V gene encodes CDR1 SGHRS and CDR2 YFSETQ. The CDR3 here is CASSPRARGLLGNEQFF. CDR3 nucleotide sequence: TGCGCCAGCAGTCCCCGGGCGCGGGGACTCCTCGGGAATGAGCAGTTCTTC.

This clone was counted a few times. J is TRBJ1-1 and V is TRBV18; D is undetermined. From germline, CDR1 is KGHSH and CDR2 LQKENI. This CDR3 comprises 15 residues. Between the trimmed V and J ends, which lost 3 bases and 1 base, there was a span of 12 bases. CDR3 sequence: CASSPLNGENTEAFF. In DNA, the CDR3 is TGTGCCAGCTCACCCCTAAACGGGGAGAACACTGAAGCTTTCTTT.

The V call is TRBV9, the J call TRBJ2-7; D is undetermined. The CDR3 has 14 amino acids. The V end was cut by 0 bases, the J end by 2 bases, with 9 bases between. Germline V gives CDR1 SGDLS, CDR2 YYNGEE. The CDR3 DNA sequence: TGTGCCAGCAGCGTAGACCCGAGTACCTACGAGCAGTACTTC. Protein product: CASSVDPSTYEQYF.

The genes are TRBV10-3 and TRBJ2-1, with 8 bases aligning to TRBD2. Trimming took 3 bases from V and 6 from J; bases not matched to a gene: 7. Germline loops: CDR1 ENHRY, CDR2 SYGVKD. This CDR3 spans 15 amino acids. CDR3 nucleotide sequence: TGTGCCATCAGTGACGCGGGACTAGTATCCAATGAGCAGTTCTTC. Its protein product is CAISDAGLVSNEQFF.

This chain uses TRBV6-2 or TRBV6-3 with TRBJ2-7, with TRBD2 matching 7 bases. V trimming: 6 bases; J trimming: 1 base; junction bases outside the gene matches: 3. The V gene's germline CDR1 is MNHEY and CDR2 SVGEGT. The CDR3 sequence is 13 residues long. CDR3 in DNA: TGTGCCAGCAGCAGAGCGGGATCCTACGAGCAGTACTTC. It yields the protein CASSRAGSYEQYF.

Relative to its sample, this clone is medium-sized (0.01 to 0.1%). This chain joins TRBV15 and TRBJ1-4; D may be TRBD1 (5 bases). Germline V lookup: CDR1 LNHNV, CDR2 YYDKDF (reference sequence). Trimming cost V 0 bases and J 0 bases, with 17 bases left between them. The CDR3 covers 19 residues. The CDR3 DNA is TGTGCCACCAGCAGAGAGTTGATAAGCGGGGGTGCAACTAATGAAAAACTGTTTTTT. Its translation: CATSRELISGGATNEKLFF.

The chain couples TRBV6-5 to TRBJ2-7; 8 bases fit TRBD2. The CDR3 has 13 amino acids. Germline trimming cut 10 bases from V and 4 bases from J; bases unmatched to any gene: 9. The V gene's germline CDR1 is MNHEY and CDR2 SVGAGI. CDR3 sequence: CAIKESGGYEQYF. In DNA form, the CDR3 reads TGTGCCATTAAGGAGAGCGGGGGTTACGAGCAGTACTTC.